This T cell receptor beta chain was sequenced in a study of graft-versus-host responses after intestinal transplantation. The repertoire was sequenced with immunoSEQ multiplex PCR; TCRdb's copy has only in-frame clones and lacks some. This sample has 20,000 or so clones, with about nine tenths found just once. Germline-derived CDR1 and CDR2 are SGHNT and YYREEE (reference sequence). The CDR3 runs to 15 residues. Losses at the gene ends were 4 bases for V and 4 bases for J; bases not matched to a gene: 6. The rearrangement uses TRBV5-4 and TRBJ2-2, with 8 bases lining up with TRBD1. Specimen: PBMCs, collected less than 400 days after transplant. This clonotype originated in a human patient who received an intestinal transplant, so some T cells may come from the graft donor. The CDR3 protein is CASSPGGVSTGELFF. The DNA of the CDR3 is TGTGCCAGCAGCCCAGGGGGCGTGAGCACCGGGGAGCTGTTTTTT. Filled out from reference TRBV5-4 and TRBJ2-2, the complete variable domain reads ETGVTQSPTHLIKTRGQQVTLRCSSQSGHNTVSWYQQALGQGPQFIFQYYREEENGRGNFPPRFSGLQFPNYSSELNVNALELDDSALYLCASSPGGVSTGELFFGEGSRLTVL.